This T cell receptor (beta chain) was captured by sequencing in a study of Graves' ophthalmopathy and Graves' hyperthyroidism. Trimming removed 1 base from V and 1 base from J, with 11 bases in between. Germline V gene data show CDR1 as SGHRS and CDR2 as YFSETQ. The CDR3 sequence is 15 residues long. The authors amplified TCR beta CDR3 regions from RNA transcripts. First-round RT-PCR used HTBI primers; second-round multiplex PCR followed. TCRdb redid the calling of the multiplex PCR reads with MiXCR, one entry per CDR3 protein. The sample lists 580,000 or so distinct CDR3 sequences; about 35% were seen once.

Sample: peripheral blood or thyroid tissue (not recorded which). The rearrangement joins TRBV5-1 to TRBJ2-5, with a tentative D call TRBD1 (5 bases). The TCR originated in an adult man with Graves' hyperthyroidism. DNA for the CDR3: TGCGCCAGCAGCTTGAGGGGCGGATTCCAAGAGACCCAGTACTTC. This codes for CASSLRGGFQETQYF.